This TCR beta chain was sequenced for a study of shared clonotypes between healthy human individuals. Background on the study: Aged between 18 and 49, the donors were two women and three men.

Trimming removed 3 bases at V and 5 bases at J, with 7 bases between. From germline, CDR1 is SGHAT and CDR2 FQNNGV. This CDR3 spans 12 amino acids. In the case of this clone: Distinct nucleotide sequences in the sample also encode this CDR3.

Profiling relied on immunoSEQ multiplex PCR, and the TCRdb table lists in-frame clones only, not all of them. The sample records about 2.4 million clones, roughly 93% being singletons. This receptor was obtained from a young man in good health. Some clones in this sample may be carry-over from other donors' samples. J is TRBJ2-5 and V is TRBV11-2, with no clear D. Sequencing was done on a sample of naive CD4+ T cells from PBMCs. Described subset: CD45RA+ positively selected. The CDR3 loop is CASSLGSETQYF. CDR3 in DNA: TGTGCCAGCAGCTTGGGGTCGGAGACCCAGTACTTC.